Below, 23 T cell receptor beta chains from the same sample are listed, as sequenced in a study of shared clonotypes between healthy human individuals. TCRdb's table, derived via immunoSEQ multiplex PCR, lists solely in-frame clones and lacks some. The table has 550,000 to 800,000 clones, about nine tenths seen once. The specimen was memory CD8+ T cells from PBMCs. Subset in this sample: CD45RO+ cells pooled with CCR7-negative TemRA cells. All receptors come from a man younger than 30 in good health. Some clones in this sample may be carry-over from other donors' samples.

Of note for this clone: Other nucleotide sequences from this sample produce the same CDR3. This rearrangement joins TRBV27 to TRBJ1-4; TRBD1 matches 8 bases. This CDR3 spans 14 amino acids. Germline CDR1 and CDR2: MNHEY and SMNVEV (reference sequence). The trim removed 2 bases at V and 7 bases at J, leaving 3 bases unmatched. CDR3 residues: CASSLDRGGEKLFF. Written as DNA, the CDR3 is TGTGCCAGCAGTTTAGACAGGGGAGGTGAAAAACTGTTTTTT.

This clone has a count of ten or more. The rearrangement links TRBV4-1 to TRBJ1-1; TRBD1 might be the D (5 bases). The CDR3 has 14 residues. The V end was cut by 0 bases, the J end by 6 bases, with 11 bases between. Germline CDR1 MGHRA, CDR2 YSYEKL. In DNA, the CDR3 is TGCGCCAGCAGCCAAGATCAAATGGGGCCTGAAGCTTTCTTT. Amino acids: CASSQDQMGPEAFF.

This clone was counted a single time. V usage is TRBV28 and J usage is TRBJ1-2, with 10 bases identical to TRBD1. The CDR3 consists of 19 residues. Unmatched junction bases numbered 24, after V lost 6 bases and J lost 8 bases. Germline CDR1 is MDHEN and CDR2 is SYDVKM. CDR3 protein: CASSNAWAGLAGTGDGYTF. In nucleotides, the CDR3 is TGTGCCAGCAGCAACGCATGGGCGGGCCTCGCCGGGACAGGGGACGGCTACACCTTC.

CDR3 residues: CASSFGQGTTDTQYF. CDR3 coding DNA: TGTGCCAGCAGCTTTGGACAGGGGACCACAGATACGCAGTATTTT. The rearrangement joins TRBV7-9 to TRBJ2-3; 9 bases are shared with TRBD1. The CDR3 loop spans 15 amino acids. Germline V lookup: CDR1 SEHNR, CDR2 FQNEAQ (reference sequence). V dropped 3 bases and J dropped 2; count of bases not matched to a gene: 3. The variable domain in full, completed from reference TRBV7-9 and TRBJ2-3, reads DTGVSQNPRHKITKRGQNVTFRCDPISEHNRLYWYRQTLGQGPEFLTYFQNEAQLEKSRLLSDRFSAERPKGSFSTLEIQRTEQGDSAMYLCASSFGQGTTDTQYFGPGTRLTVL.

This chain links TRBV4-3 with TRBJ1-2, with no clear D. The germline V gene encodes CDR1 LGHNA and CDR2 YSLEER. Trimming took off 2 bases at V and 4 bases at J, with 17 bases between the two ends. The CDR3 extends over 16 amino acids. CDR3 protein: CASSQTNLPGTYGYTF. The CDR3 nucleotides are TGCGCCAGCAGCCAAACAAATCTCCCCGGTACCTATGGCTACACCTTC.

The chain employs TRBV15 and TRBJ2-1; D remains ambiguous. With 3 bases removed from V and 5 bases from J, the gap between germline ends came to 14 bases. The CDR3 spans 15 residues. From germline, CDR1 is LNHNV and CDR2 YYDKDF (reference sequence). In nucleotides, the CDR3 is TGTGCCACCAGCAGGCGACGGTCTACCAACAATGAGCAGTTCTTC. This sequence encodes CATSRRRSTNNEQFF.

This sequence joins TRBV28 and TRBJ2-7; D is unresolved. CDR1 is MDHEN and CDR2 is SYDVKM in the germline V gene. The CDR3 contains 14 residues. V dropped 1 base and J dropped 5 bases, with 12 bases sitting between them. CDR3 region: CASSLSALTHEQYF. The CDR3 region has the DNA TGTGCCAGCAGTTTATCCGCCCTAACCCACGAGCAGTACTTC. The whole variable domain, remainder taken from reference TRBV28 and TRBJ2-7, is DVKVTQSSRYLVKRTGEKVFLECVQDMDHENMFWYRQDPGLGLRLIYFSYDVKMKEKGDIPEGYSVSREKKERFSLILESASTNQTSMYLCASSLSALTHEQYFGPGTRLTVT.

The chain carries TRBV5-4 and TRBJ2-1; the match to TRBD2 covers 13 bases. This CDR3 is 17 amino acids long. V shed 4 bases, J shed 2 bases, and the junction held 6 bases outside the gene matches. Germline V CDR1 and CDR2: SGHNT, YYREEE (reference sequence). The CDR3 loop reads CASSGGLAGLPYNEQFF. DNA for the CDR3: TGTGCCAGCAGCGGGGGACTAGCGGGGTTACCCTACAATGAGCAGTTCTTC.

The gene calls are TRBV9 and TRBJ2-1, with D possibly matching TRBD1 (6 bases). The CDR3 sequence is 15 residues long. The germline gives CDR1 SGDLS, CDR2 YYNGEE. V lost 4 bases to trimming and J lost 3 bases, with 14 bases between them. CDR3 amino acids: CASSSRGIGYNEQFF. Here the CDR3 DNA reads TGTGCCAGCAGCTCCAGGGGTATAGGCTACAATGAGCAGTTCTTC.

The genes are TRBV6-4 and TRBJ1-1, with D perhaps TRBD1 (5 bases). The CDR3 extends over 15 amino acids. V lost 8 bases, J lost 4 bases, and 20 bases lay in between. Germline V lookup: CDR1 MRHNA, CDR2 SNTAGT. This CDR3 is CASLEWGPSGTEAFF. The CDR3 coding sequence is TGTGCCAGCCTGGAGTGGGGCCCCTCGGGCACTGAAGCTTTCTTT.

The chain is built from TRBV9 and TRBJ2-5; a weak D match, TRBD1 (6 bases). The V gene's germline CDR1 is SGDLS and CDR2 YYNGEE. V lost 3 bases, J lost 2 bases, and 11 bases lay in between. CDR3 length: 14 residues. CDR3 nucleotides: TGTGCCAGCAGCGACCGGGACAATCAAGAGACCCAGTACTTC. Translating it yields CASSDRDNQETQYF.

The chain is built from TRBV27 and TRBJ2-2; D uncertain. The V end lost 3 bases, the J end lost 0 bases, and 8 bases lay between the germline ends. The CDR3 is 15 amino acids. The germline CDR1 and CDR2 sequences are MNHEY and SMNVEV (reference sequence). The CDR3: CASSFLQANTGELFF. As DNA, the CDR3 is TGTGCCAGCAGTTTTCTGCAGGCGAACACCGGGGAGCTGTTTTTT.

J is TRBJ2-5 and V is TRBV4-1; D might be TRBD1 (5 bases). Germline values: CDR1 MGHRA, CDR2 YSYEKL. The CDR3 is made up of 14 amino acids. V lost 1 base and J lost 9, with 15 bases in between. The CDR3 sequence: CASSQVPRAESQYF. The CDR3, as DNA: TGCGCCAGCAGCCAAGTCCCCAGGGCAGAATCCCAGTACTTC.

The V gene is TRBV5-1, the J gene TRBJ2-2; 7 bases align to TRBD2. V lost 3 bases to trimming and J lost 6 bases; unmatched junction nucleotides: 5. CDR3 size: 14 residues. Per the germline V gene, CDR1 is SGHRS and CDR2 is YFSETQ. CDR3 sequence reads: CASSWDYFSGELFF. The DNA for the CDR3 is TGCGCCAGCAGCTGGGACTATTTCTCCGGGGAGCTGTTTTTT.

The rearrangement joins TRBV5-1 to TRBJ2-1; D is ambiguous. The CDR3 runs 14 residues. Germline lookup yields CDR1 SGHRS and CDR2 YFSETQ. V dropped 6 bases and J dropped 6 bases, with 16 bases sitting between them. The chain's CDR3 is CASMGTSLINEQFF. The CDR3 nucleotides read TGCGCCAGCATGGGCACTTCGCTGATCAATGAGCAGTTCTTC.

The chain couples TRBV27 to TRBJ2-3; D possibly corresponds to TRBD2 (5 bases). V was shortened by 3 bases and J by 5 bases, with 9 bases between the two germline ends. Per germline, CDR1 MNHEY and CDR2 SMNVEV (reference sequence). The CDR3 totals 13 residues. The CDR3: CASSLEVGDTQYF. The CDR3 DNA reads TGTGCCAGCAGTTTGGAGGTTGGAGATACGCAGTATTTT.

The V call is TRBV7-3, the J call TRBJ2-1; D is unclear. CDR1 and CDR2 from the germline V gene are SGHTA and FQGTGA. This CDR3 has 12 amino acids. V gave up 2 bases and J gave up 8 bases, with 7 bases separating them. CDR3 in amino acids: CASSLVAYEQFF. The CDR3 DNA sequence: TGTGCCAGCAGCTTAGTAGCATATGAGCAGTTCTTC. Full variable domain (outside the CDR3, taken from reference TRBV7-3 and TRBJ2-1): GAGVSQTPSNKVTEKGKYVELRCDPISGHTALYWYRQSLGQGPEFLIYFQGTGAADDSGLPNDRFFAVRPEGSVSTLKIQRTERGDSAVYLCASSLVAYEQFFGPGTRLTVL.

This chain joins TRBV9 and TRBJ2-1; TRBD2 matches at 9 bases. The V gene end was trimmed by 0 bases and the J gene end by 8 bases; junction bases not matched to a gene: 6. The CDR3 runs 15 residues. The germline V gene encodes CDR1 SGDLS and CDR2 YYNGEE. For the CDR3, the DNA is TGTGCCAGCAGCGTAGTGGGCGGGAGGGCAGATGAGCAGTTCTTC. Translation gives CASSVVGGRADEQFF.

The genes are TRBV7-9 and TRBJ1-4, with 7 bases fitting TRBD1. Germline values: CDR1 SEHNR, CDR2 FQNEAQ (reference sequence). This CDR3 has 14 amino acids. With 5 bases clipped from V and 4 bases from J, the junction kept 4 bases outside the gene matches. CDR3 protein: CASSPGQRNEKLFF. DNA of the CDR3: TGTGCCAGCAGCCCGGGACAGCGTAATGAAAAACTGTTTTTT.

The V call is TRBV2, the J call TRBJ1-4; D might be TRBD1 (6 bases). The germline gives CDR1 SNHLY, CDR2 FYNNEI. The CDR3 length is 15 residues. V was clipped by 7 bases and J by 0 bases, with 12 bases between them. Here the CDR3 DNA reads TGTGCCAGCAATTCGGGGGCTGCAACTAATGAAAAACTGTTTTTT. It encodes CASNSGAATNEKLFF.

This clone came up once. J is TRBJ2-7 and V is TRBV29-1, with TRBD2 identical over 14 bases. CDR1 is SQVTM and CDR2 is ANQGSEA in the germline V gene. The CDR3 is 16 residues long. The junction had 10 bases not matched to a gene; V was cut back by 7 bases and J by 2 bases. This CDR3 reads CSATGLAGGLAYEQYF. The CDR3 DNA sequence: TGCAGCGCCACCGGACTAGCGGGAGGTTTGGCCTACGAGCAGTACTTC.

CDR3 region: CASMVGGVAKNIQYF. The CDR3 region has the DNA TGTGCCAGCATGGTGGGAGGGGTAGCCAAAAACATTCAGTACTTC. This chain connects TRBV28 to TRBJ2-4; 7 bases are a match to TRBD2. Germline V lookup: CDR1 MDHEN, CDR2 SYDVKM. The CDR3 covers 15 residues. Unmatched junction bases numbered 6, after V lost 7 bases and J lost 0 bases.

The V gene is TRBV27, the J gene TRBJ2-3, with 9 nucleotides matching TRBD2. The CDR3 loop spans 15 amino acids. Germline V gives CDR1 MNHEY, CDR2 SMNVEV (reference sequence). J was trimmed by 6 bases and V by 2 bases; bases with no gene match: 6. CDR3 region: CASSLAGGLLDTQYF. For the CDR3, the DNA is TGTGCCAGCAGTTTAGCGGGAGGGCTACTTGATACGCAGTATTTT.